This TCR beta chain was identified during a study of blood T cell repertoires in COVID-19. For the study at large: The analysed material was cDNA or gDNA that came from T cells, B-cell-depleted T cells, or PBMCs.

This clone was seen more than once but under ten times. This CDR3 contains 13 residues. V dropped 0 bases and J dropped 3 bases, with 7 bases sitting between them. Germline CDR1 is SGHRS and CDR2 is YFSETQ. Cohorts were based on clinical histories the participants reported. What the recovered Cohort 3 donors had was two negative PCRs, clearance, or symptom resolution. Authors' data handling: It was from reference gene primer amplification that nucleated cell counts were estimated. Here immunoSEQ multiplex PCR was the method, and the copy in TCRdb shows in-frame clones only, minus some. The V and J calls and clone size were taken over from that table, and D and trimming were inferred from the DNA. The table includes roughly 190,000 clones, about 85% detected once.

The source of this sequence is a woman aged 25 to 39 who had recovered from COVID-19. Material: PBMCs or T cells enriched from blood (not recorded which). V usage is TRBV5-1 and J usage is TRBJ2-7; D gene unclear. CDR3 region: CASSLASGYEQYF. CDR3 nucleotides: TGCGCCAGCAGCTTGGCCTCGGGCTACGAGCAGTACTTC.